These 8 T cell receptor beta chains originate from one sample sequenced in a study of shared clonotypes between healthy human individuals. Clones were read by immunoSEQ multiplex PCR, and TCRdb kept only the in-frame ones, dropping some. The sample has 950,000 to 1,300,000 clones; roughly 80% are singletons. The sequenced material came from memory CD4+ T cells sorted from blood. Subset meaning: CD45RA-negative fraction. These receptors came from a man younger than 30 in good health.

The V gene is TRBV30, the J gene TRBJ1-2, with D unresolved. CDR1 GTSNPN and CDR2 SVGIG come from the germline V gene (reference sequence). CDR3 length: 11 amino acids. The ends were cut back, 4 bases at V and 3 bases at J, with 6 bases in the middle. CDR3 in amino acids: CAWIGDYGYTF. The CDR3 region has the DNA TGTGCCTGGATCGGGGACTATGGCTACACCTTC.

The chain couples TRBV30 to TRBJ2-1, with TRBD2 identical over 8 bases. This CDR3 is built from 16 residues. Germline CDR1 GTSNPN, CDR2 SVGIG (reference sequence). The junction had 10 bases not matched to a gene; V was cut back by 4 bases and J by 2 bases. As DNA, the CDR3 is TGTGCCTGGACCTGGGGGGGCGGGAGGCCCTACAATGAGCAGTTCTTC. Translating gives CAWTWGGGRPYNEQFF.

The chain uses TRBV6-5 and TRBJ1-6; 10 nucleotides align to TRBD1. The CDR3 length is 15 residues. Per germline, CDR1 MNHEY and CDR2 SVGAGI. After removal of 5 bases from V and 10 bases from J, the junction contained 8 bases not matched to a gene. The CDR3 loop is CASSPVGQGRSPLHF. In DNA form, the CDR3 reads TGTGCCAGCAGTCCGGTGGGACAGGGGAGGTCACCCCTCCACTTT.

This clone was detected a few times. The V call is TRBV2, the J call TRBJ1-1, with D hard to call. Germline loops: CDR1 SNHLY, CDR2 FYNNEI. This CDR3 is built from 13 residues. Trimming left V 1 base short and J 10 bases short, with 13 bases between. CDR3 region: CASSEDHQIVAFF. Here the CDR3 DNA reads TGTGCCAGCAGTGAAGACCACCAGATCGTAGCTTTCTTT.

This clone showed up many times. The chain combines TRBV7-2 with TRBJ2-1, with 10 nucleotides matching TRBD2. The germline V gene encodes CDR1 SGHTA and CDR2 FQGNSA. The CDR3 has 15 residues. V trimming: 5 bases; J trimming: 7 bases; junction bases outside the gene matches: 8. The CDR3 reads CASSRLAGVRNEQFF. CDR3 DNA: TGTGCCAGCAGCCGTCTAGCGGGAGTACGTAATGAGCAGTTCTTC.

V and J are TRBV7-9 and TRBJ2-1; 10 nucleotides match TRBD2. Germline CDR1 is SEHNR and CDR2 is FQNEAQ (reference sequence). V was pared by 2 bases and J by 6 bases, with 4 bases of the junction left unmatched. The CDR3 has 15 residues. The CDR3 here is CASSLTSGTFNEQFF. The CDR3 DNA reads TGTGCCAGCAGCTTAACTAGCGGGACTTTCAATGAGCAGTTCTTC.

The rearrangement uses TRBV28 and TRBJ2-2; possible D gene TRBD1, 5 bases. The germline CDR1 and CDR2 sequences are MDHEN and SYDVKM. Deletions cut 3 bases from V and 3 bases from J, with 11 bases between. CDR3 length: 15 amino acids. The CDR3 nucleotides read TGTGCCAGCAGTTTGGTCGACAGAGACACCGGGGAGCTGTTTTTT. It encodes CASSLVDRDTGELFF.

About this clone: Other nucleotide sequences from this sample produce the same CDR3. The chain recombines TRBV5-1 with TRBJ1-1; TRBD1 is a possible D gene (5 bases). V lost 7 bases to trimming and J lost 5 bases, with 15 bases between them. This CDR3 is built from 13 residues. CDR1 and CDR2 from the germline V gene are SGHRS and YFSETQ. DNA of the CDR3: TGCGCCAGCTCGGACCGGGGGGGTACTGAAGCTTTCTTT. Protein product: CASSDRGGTEAFF. Together with reference TRBV5-1 and TRBJ1-1, the CDR3 gives the full variable domain: KAGVTQTPRYLIKTRGQQVTLSCSPISGHRSVSWYQQTPGQGLQFLFEYFSETQRNKGNFPGRFSGRQFSNSRSEMNVSTLELGDSALYLCASSDRGGTEAFFGQGTRLTVV.